This passage covers 24 T cell receptor beta chains from one sample sequenced in a study of cytomegalovirus exposure and HLA in healthy donors (TCRdb year 2017). The library came from the immunoSEQ multiplex PCR assay. The multiplex PCR relied on a mix of 60 forward primers for TCR Vbeta segments and 13 reverse primers for TCR Jbeta segments. Sourced from immuneACCESS, this table was stored by TCRdb with only in-frame sequences that have V and J called. A share of the clones is absent; for the studies checked, an unresolved V gene accounts for under half, and the remainder has no known explanation. This sample's table contains 120,000 to 150,000 clones. The top ten constitute roughly 1.6% of the sample. Sequencing used PBMCs. The receptors here all came from a woman aged 45-60 years in good health and CMV-seronegative.

The chain links TRBV11-2 to TRBJ2-3, with 8 bases that match TRBD2. The length of the CDR3 is 17 residues. The V and J ends lost 1 base and 3 bases, in that order; junction bases with no gene match: 9. In germline, CDR1 is SGHAT, CDR2 FQNNGV. The CDR3 nucleotides are TGTGCCAGCAGCTTAGGATTAACGGGAGGGCGGACAGATACGCAGTATTTT. Amino acid sequence: CASSLGLTGGRTDTQYF. Complete variable domain (other parts from reference TRBV11-2 and TRBJ2-3): EAGVAQSPRYKIIEKRQSVAFWCNPISGHATLYWYQQILGQGPKLLIQFQNNGVVDDSQLPKDRFSAERLKGVDSTLKIQPAKLEDSAVYLCASSLGLTGGRTDTQYFGPGTRLTVL.

The chain combines TRBV7-9 with TRBJ1-3; D is ambiguous. CDR3 size: 13 residues. The ends were cut back, 2 bases at V and 4 bases at J, with 6 bases in the middle. Germline values: CDR1 SEHNR, CDR2 FQNEAQ (reference sequence). The CDR3 region is CASSLTEGNTIYF. The CDR3 DNA sequence: TGTGCCAGCAGCTTAACGGAGGGAAACACCATATATTTT.

The chain employs TRBV28 and TRBJ2-2; TRBD1 is a possible D gene (6 bases). Trimming cost V 6 bases and J 4 bases, with 18 bases left between them. Germline loops: CDR1 MDHEN, CDR2 SYDVKM. The CDR3 contains 16 residues. CDR3 nucleotide sequence: TGTGCCAGCAGCGCCAGAGGGACAATAAGCACCGGGGAGCTGTTTTTT. Translated, it gives CASSARGTISTGELFF.

CDR3 DNA: TGTGCCAGCTCTACTTCTAGGATTCAAGAGACCCAGTACTTC. Amino acid sequence: CASSTSRIQETQYF. This chain connects TRBV2 to TRBJ2-5; D remains ambiguous. Germline V gene sequence: CDR1 SNHLY, CDR2 FYNNEI. The V end lost 8 bases, the J end lost 2 bases, and 15 bases lay between the germline ends. The CDR3 has 14 residues.

The V gene is TRBV7-3, the J gene TRBJ2-2; 9 bases agree with TRBD1. This CDR3 is 15 amino acids long. Germline trimming cut 5 bases from V and 5 bases from J; bases unmatched to any gene: 6. The germline V gene encodes CDR1 SGHTA and CDR2 FQGTGA. The CDR3 here is CASSPGTGSTGELFF. In DNA, the CDR3 is TGTGCCAGCAGCCCTGGGACAGGGTCAACCGGGGAGCTGTTTTTT.

J is TRBJ2-7 and V is TRBV27, with 7 bases fitting TRBD1. In germline, CDR1 is MNHEY, CDR2 SMNVEV (reference sequence). The ends lost 1 base at V and 3 bases at J; junction bases unmatched: 3. This CDR3 is built from 14 residues. The CDR3 DNA is TGTGCCAGCAGTTTATATGCAGGGGGCTACGAGCAGTACTTC. Its protein is CASSLYAGGYEQYF.

The chain has TRBV5-1 and TRBJ2-3; 10 bases match TRBD2. The CDR3 sequence is 16 residues long. Unmatched junction bases numbered 7, after V lost 4 bases and J lost 2 bases. Germline CDR1 and CDR2: SGHRS and YFSETQ. CDR3 DNA: TGCGCCAGCAGCGCATTAGCGGGGGGTCTCACAGATACGCAGTATTTT. Translated, it gives CASSALAGGLTDTQYF.

The chain carries TRBV7-2 and TRBJ2-1; 9 bases are a match to TRBD2. The V gene end was trimmed by 5 bases and the J gene end by 8 bases; junction bases not matched to a gene: 16. The CDR3 has 17 amino acids. Germline assignment: CDR1 SGHTA and CDR2 FQGNSA. CDR3 region: CASSTALAGGPRDEQFF. CDR3 coding DNA: TGTGCCAGCAGCACAGCCCTGGCGGGAGGGCCTCGGGATGAGCAGTTCTTC.

The rearrangement links TRBV10-3 to TRBJ1-2; 10 bases are a match to TRBD1. Germline V gene sequence: CDR1 ENHRY, CDR2 SYGVKD. The CDR3 loop spans 14 amino acids. J gave up 0 bases and V 6 bases, and 1 base lay outside the gene matches. This CDR3 reads CAIRGQGANYGYTF. DNA of the CDR3: TGTGCCATCAGAGGACAGGGGGCTAACTATGGCTACACCTTC.

The gene calls are TRBV4-1 and TRBJ1-1, with TRBD1 matching 8 bases. Germline CDR1 is MGHRA and CDR2 is YSYEKL. The CDR3 runs 14 residues. After removal of 6 bases from V and 4 bases from J, the junction contained 7 bases not matched to a gene. CDR3 in DNA: TGCGCCAGCAGTCCTGGACAGGGAGGCACTGAAGCTTTCTTT. Residues: CASSPGQGGTEAFF.

The gene calls are TRBV9 and TRBJ2-1; no definite D call. Trimming shortened V by 0 bases and J by 0 bases, and 13 bases separated the two germline ends. Germline loops: CDR1 SGDLS, CDR2 YYNGEE. There are 17 residues in the CDR3. The CDR3 is CASSVVDGHFSYNEQFF. In nucleotides, the CDR3 is TGTGCCAGCAGCGTAGTGGATGGGCACTTCTCCTACAATGAGCAGTTCTTC.

The chain uses TRBV15 and TRBJ2-7, with 7 bases lining up with TRBD2. CDR3 size: 14 residues. CDR1 is LNHNV, CDR2 YYDKDF, per germline (reference sequence). J lost 3 bases, V lost 2 bases, and 4 bases had no gene match. CDR3 residues: CATSRLAVNYEQYF. The DNA of the CDR3 is TGTGCCACCAGCAGACTAGCGGTCAACTACGAGCAGTACTTC.

This chain joins TRBV5-1 and TRBJ2-3; the match to TRBD1 covers 7 bases. CDR1 is SGHRS, CDR2 YFSETQ, per germline. The CDR3 spans 17 residues. Trimming took 4 bases from V and 1 from J; bases not matched to a gene: 12. Here the CDR3 DNA reads TGCGCCAGCAGCCCTTTCGCCACAGGGGCCGGCACAGATACGCAGTATTTT. Protein sequence: CASSPFATGAGTDTQYF.

The chain uses TRBV7-3 and TRBJ1-2, with 9 nucleotides matching TRBD1. The V gene end was trimmed by 5 bases and the J gene end by 6 bases; junction bases not matched to a gene: 4. The CDR3 consists of 13 residues. Germline CDR1 is SGHTA and CDR2 is FQGTGA. CDR3 sequence reads: CASSRRDRDGYTF. In nucleotides, the CDR3 is TGTGCCAGCAGCCGCCGGGACAGGGATGGCTACACCTTC.

The chain links TRBV10-3 to TRBJ1-2; D perhaps matches TRBD1 (5 bases). Germline V lookup: CDR1 ENHRY, CDR2 SYGVKD. This CDR3 is 14 amino acids long. V lost 4 bases and J lost 7, with 16 bases in between. Written as DNA, the CDR3 is TGTGCCATCAGTGCGGCCATGGCAGGGTTTGGCTACACCTTC. This gives the protein CAISAAMAGFGYTF.

This rearrangement joins TRBV12-5 to TRBJ2-1, with D perhaps TRBD1 (6 bases). CDR3 length: 14 residues. V dropped 7 bases and J dropped 8 bases, with 18 bases sitting between them. Germline V CDR1 and CDR2: LGHNT, FRNRAP. In DNA form, the CDR3 reads TGTGCTAGTGCCGATTCGGACAGAGCCCATGAGCAGTTCTTC. Translated: CASADSDRAHEQFF. The complete variable domain, with remaining parts taken from reference TRBV12-5 and TRBJ2-1, reads DARVTQTPRHKVTEMGQEVTMRCQPILGHNTVFWYRQTMMQGLELLAYFRNRAPLDDSGMPKDRFSAEMPDATLATLKIQPSEPRDSAVYFCASADSDRAHEQFFGPGTRLTVL.

The chain couples TRBV13 to TRBJ1-4, with 7 bases matching TRBD1. The germline V gene has CDR1 PRHDT and CDR2 FYEKMQ (reference sequence). The CDR3 totals 14 residues. J gave up 8 bases and V 5 bases, and 8 bases lay outside the gene matches. The CDR3 loop reads CASSRGTDEEKLFF. CDR3 DNA: TGTGCCAGCAGCAGGGGGACAGACGAGGAAAAACTGTTTTTT.

The chain is built from TRBV4-1 and TRBJ2-2; tentative D call: TRBD2 (5 bases). CDR3 length equals 13 residues. The germline V gene encodes CDR1 MGHRA and CDR2 YSYEKL. V lost 4 bases and J 6 bases, leaving 9 bases between the germline ends. CDR3: CASSPVSAGELFF. In DNA form, the CDR3 reads TGCGCCAGCAGCCCAGTTAGCGCCGGGGAGCTGTTTTTT.

The chain joins TRBV30 to TRBJ2-7; a possible D gene is TRBD2 (5 bases). CDR3 size: 12 residues. Germline lookup yields CDR1 GTSNPN and CDR2 SVGIG (reference sequence). V was clipped by 7 bases and J by 1 base, with 11 bases between them. The CDR3 DNA reads TGTGCCTCCCGGGGATTTTCCTACGAGCAGTACTTC. Encoded protein: CASRGFSYEQYF.

The chain joins TRBV28 to TRBJ2-1; D is perhaps TRBD2 (6 bases). Germline assignment: CDR1 MDHEN and CDR2 SYDVKM. This CDR3 spans 13 amino acids. V shed 7 bases and J shed 6 bases, with 13 bases lying between them. The CDR3 loop reads CASTGVGVNEQFF. DNA for the CDR3: TGTGCCAGCACGGGGGTGGGGGTCAATGAGCAGTTCTTC. The variable domain in full, completed from reference TRBV28 and TRBJ2-1, reads DVKVTQSSRYLVKRTGEKVFLECVQDMDHENMFWYRQDPGLGLRLIYFSYDVKMKEKGDIPEGYSVSREKKERFSLILESASTNQTSMYLCASTGVGVNEQFFGPGTRLTVL.

The V gene is TRBV30, the J gene TRBJ2-7; no clear D gene. Germline V gene sequence: CDR1 GTSNPN, CDR2 SVGIG (reference sequence). Deletions cut 2 bases from V and 3 bases from J, with 5 bases between. This CDR3 has 11 amino acids. The DNA of the CDR3 is TGTGCCTGGAGTCGGAGCTACGAGCAGTACTTC. It translates to CAWSRSYEQYF.

The rearrangement joins TRBV2 to TRBJ1-4; a possible D gene is TRBD1 (5 bases). The germline V and J ends were trimmed by 7 bases and 6 bases, with 12 bases remaining between them. CDR3 size: 13 residues. Germline V CDR1 and CDR2: SNHLY, FYNNEI. The CDR3 DNA sequence: TGTGCCAGCATCCGTGGGGCGGATGAAAAACTGTTTTTT. Translation gives CASIRGADEKLFF.

J is TRBJ2-7 and V is TRBV7-2; a possible D gene is TRBD2 (6 bases). This CDR3 has 15 residues. Germline assignment: CDR1 SGHTA and CDR2 FQGNSA. Trimming took off 0 bases at V and 4 bases at J, with 13 bases between the two ends. The CDR3 protein is CASSLAPRRGYEQYF. In DNA, the CDR3 is TGTGCCAGCAGCTTAGCCCCCAGGAGGGGATACGAGCAGTACTTC.

V and J are TRBV13 and TRBJ2-5; 7 bases map to TRBD1. V gave up 3 bases and J gave up 1 base; unmatched junction bases: 5. The length of the CDR3 is 15 residues. The germline CDR1 and CDR2 sequences are PRHDT and FYEKMQ (reference sequence). This CDR3 is CASSLRDRGQETQYF. CDR3 bases: TGTGCCAGCAGCTTGAGGGACAGAGGCCAAGAGACCCAGTACTTC.